The entry below gives a single T cell receptor (beta chain) sequence along with its context. This specimen belongs to a study of blood T cell repertoires in COVID-19. Overall study: The cDNA or gDNA used as material had been derived from T cells, B-cell-depleted T cells, or PBMCs.

Authors' analysis steps: Amplifying reference gene primers gave estimates of nucleated cell counts. TCRdb's table, derived via immunoSEQ multiplex PCR, lists solely in-frame clones and lacks some. V and J calls plus clone size are reproduced from that table; the DNA served to infer D and trimming. The sample carries about 140,000 clones, 77% recorded once. This CDR3 is built from 17 residues. The germline V gene encodes CDR1 MRHNA and CDR2 SNTAGT. Unmatched junction bases numbered 8, after V lost 4 bases and J lost 0 bases. The chain is built from TRBV6-4 and TRBJ2-7; 11 nucleotides align to TRBD2. This receptor was taken from a woman aged 45-65 years with active or convalescent COVID-19. Sequencing was done on a sample of peripheral blood. CDR3 loop: CASSAPLAGATSYEQYF. As DNA, the CDR3 is TGTGCCAGCAGTGCCCCACTAGCGGGAGCTACCTCCTACGAGCAGTACTTC.